The clone carrying this T cell receptor beta chain was detected only once. The data originate from a study of blood T cell repertoires in COVID-19. For the study at large: From the United States, Italy and Spain came samples of acute and convalescent COVID-19. From T cells, B-cell-depleted T cells, or PBMCs came the material, which was cDNA or gDNA.

This CDR3 spans 11 amino acids. Germline lookup yields CDR1 DFQATT and CDR2 SNEGSKA (reference sequence). The ends were cut back, 4 bases at V and 8 bases at J, with 11 bases in the middle. Study processing details: Reference gene primer amplification gave nucleated cell count estimates. Sequenced by immunoSEQ multiplex PCR; TCRdb stores in-frame clones only, minus some. Clone size and V and J calls were adopted from that table, with D and trimming inferred from the DNA. Among 200,000 to 300,000 clones listed, roughly 86% were seen once. The sequencing sample was made of peripheral blood. This TCR was recovered from a man at least 80 years old with acute or convalescent COVID-19. The chain links TRBV20-1 to TRBJ1-2; no firm D call. The CDR3 is CSATREQGYTF. The CDR3 coding sequence is TGCAGTGCTACCCGGGAGCAGGGCTACACCTTC.